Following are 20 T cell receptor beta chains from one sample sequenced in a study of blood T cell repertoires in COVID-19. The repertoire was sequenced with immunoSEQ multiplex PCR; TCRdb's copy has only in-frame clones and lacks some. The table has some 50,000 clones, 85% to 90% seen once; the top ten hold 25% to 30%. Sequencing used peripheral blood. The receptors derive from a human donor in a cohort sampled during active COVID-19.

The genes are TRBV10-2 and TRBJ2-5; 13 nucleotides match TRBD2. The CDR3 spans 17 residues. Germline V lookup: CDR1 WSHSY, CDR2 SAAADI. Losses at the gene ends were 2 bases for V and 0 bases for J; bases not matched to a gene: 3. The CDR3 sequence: CASSEGLAGAYQETQYF. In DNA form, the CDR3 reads TGCGCCAGCAGTGAGGGACTAGCGGGAGCCTACCAAGAGACCCAGTACTTC.

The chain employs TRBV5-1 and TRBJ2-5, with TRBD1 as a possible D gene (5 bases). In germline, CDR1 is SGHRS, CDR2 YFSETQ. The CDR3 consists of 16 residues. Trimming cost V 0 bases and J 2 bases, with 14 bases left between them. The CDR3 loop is CASSLEGLGAQETQYF. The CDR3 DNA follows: TGCGCCAGCAGCTTGGAGGGCTTAGGGGCGCAAGAGACCCAGTACTTC.

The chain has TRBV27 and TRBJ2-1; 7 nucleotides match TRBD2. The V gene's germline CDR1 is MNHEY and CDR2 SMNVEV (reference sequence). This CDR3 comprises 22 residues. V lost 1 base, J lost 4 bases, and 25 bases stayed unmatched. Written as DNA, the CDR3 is TGTGCCAGCAGTTTATGGCTTCCTTCATCGGGGGGTTATACGGGACCTTACAATGAGCAGTTCTTC. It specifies CASSLWLPSSGGYTGPYNEQFF.

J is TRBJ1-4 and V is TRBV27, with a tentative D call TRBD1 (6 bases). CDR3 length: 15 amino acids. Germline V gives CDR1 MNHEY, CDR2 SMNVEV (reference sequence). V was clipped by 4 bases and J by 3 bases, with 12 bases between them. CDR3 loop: CASSYSRGANEKLFF. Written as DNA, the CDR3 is TGTGCCAGCAGTTACTCCAGGGGAGCTAATGAAAAACTGTTTTTT. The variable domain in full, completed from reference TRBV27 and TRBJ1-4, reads EAQVTQNPRYLITVTGKKLTVTCSQNMNHEYMSWYRQDPGLGLRQIYYSMNVEVTDKGDVPEGYKVSRKEKRNFPLILESPSPNQTSLYFCASSYSRGANEKLFFGSGTQLSVL.

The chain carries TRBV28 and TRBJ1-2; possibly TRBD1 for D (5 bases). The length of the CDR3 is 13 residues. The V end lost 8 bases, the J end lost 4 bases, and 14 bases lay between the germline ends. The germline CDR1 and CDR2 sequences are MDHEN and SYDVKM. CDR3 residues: CASRLRGSYGYTF. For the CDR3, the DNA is TGTGCCAGCCGGCTTCGGGGGTCCTATGGCTACACCTTC.

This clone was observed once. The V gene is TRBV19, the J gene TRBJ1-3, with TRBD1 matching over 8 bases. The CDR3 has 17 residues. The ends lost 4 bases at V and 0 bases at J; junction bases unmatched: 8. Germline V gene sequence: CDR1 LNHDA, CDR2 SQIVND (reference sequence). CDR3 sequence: CASSRGQGPSSGNTIYF. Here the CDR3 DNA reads TGTGCCAGTAGTAGAGGACAGGGACCGAGCTCTGGAAACACCATATATTTT.

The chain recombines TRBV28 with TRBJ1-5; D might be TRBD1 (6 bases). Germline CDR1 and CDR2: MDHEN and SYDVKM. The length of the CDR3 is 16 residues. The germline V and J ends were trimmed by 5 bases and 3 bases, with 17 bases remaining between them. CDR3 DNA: TGTGCCAGCAGTCCCACGGGCACAGGGTCCAATCAGCCCCAGCATTTT. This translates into CASSPTGTGSNQPQHF.

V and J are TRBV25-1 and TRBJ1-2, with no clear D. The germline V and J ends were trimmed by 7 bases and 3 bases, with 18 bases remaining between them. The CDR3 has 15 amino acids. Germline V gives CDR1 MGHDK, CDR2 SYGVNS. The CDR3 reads CASTDPGNSDYGYTF. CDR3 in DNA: TGTGCCAGCACTGATCCGGGGAACTCAGACTATGGCTACACCTTC.

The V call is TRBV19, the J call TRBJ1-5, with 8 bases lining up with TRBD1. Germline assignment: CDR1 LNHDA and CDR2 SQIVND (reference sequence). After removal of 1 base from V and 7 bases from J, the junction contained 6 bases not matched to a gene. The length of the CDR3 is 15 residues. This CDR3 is CASSIAAGGWQPQHF. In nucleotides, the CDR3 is TGTGCCAGTAGTATAGCGGCAGGGGGCTGGCAGCCCCAGCATTTT.

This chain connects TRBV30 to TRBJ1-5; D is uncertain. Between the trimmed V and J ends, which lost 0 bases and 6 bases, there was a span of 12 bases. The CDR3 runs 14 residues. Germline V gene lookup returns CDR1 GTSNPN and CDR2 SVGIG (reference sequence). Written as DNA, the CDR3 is TGTGCCTGGAGTGTCAACACCCGGGGTCAGCCCCAGCATTTT. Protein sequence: CAWSVNTRGQPQHF.

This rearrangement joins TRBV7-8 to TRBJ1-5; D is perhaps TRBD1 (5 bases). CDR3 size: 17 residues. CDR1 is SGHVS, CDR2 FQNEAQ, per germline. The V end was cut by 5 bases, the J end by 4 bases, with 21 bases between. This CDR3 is CASSLRSAGLSNQPQHF. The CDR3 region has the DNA TGTGCCAGCAGCCTTAGGTCGGCGGGACTTTCGAATCAGCCCCAGCATTTT.

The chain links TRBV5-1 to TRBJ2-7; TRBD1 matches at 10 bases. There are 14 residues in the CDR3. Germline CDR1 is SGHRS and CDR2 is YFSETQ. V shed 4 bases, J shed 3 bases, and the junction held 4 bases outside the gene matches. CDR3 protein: CASSPGTGDYEQYF. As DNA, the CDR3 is TGCGCCAGCAGCCCCGGGACAGGGGACTACGAGCAGTACTTC.

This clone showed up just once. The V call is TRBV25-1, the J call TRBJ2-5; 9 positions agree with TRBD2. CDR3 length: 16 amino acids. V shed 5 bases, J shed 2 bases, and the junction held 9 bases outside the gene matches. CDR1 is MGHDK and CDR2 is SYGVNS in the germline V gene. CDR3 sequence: CASSTPGLADQETQYF. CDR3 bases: TGTGCCAGCAGTACCCCGGGACTAGCAGATCAAGAGACCCAGTACTTC.

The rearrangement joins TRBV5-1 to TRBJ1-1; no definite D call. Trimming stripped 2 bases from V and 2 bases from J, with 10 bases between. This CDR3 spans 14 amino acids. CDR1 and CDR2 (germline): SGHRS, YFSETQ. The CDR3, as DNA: TGCGCCAGCAGCTTAGAGGCGCCAAACACTGAAGCTTTCTTT. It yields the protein CASSLEAPNTEAFF. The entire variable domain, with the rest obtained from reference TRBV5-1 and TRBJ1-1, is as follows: KAGVTQTPRYLIKTRGQQVTLSCSPISGHRSVSWYQQTPGQGLQFLFEYFSETQRNKGNFPGRFSGRQFSNSRSEMNVSTLELGDSALYLCASSLEAPNTEAFFGQGTRLTVV.

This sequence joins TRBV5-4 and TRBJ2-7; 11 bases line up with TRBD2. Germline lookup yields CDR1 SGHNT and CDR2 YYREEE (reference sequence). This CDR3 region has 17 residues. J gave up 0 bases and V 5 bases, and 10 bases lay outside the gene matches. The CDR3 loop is CASREGTSGPSSYEQYF. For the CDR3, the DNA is TGTGCCAGCAGGGAAGGGACTAGCGGCCCCAGCTCCTACGAGCAGTACTTC.

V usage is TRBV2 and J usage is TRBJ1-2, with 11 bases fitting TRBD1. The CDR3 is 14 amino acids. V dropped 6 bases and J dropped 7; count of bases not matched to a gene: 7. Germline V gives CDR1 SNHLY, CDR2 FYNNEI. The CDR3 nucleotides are TGTGCCAGCAGAGCTGGGACAGGGGGATTTGGCTACACCTTC. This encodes CASRAGTGGFGYTF. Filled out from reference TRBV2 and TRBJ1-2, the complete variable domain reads EPEVTQTPSHQVTQMGQEVILRCVPISNHLYFYWYRQILGQKVEFLVSFYNNEISEKSEIFDDQFSVERPDGSNFTLKIRSTKLEDSAMYFCASRAGTGGFGYTFGSGTRLTVV.

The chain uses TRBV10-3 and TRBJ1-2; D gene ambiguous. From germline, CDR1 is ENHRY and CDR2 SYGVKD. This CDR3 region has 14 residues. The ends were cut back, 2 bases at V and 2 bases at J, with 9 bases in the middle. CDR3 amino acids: CAISELGKNYGYTF. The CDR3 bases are TGTGCCATCAGTGAGCTAGGCAAAAACTATGGCTACACCTTC.

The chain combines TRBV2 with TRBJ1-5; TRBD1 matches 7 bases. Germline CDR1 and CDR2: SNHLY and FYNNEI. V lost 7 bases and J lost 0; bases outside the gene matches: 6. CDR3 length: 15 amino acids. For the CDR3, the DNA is TGTGCCAGCAAGGGACAGTCCTTTAGCAATCAGCCCCAGCATTTT. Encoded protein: CASKGQSFSNQPQHF.

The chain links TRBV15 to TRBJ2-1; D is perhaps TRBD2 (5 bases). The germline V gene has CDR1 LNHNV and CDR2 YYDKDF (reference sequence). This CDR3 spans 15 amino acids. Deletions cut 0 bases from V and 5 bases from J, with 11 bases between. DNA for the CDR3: TGTGCCACCAGCAGAGATTCTCGGGGAGACAATGAGCAGTTCTTC. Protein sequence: CATSRDSRGDNEQFF.

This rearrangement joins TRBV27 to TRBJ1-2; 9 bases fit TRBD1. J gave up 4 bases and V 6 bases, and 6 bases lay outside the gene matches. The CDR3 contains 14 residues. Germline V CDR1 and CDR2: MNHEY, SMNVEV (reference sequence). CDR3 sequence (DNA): TGTGCCAGCAGACCGGGACAGGGCCTCTATGGCTACACCTTC. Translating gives CASRPGQGLYGYTF.